One and the same sample provided the 5 T cell receptor beta chains below, sequenced in a study of monozygotic twins with inflammatory bowel disease. TCRdb processed the 5' RACE reads again and assigns one entry to each CDR3 protein, with no DNA. This listing includes 190,000 or so distinct CDR3 sequences. The source material was blood. The source is a human donor with ulcerative colitis or Crohn's disease, or a healthy co-twin of an affected twin (not recorded which).

This chain connects TRBV10-1 to TRBJ2-7. This CDR3 is built from 12 residues. Per the germline V gene, CDR1 is WNHNN and CDR2 is SYGVQD (reference sequence). Here the CDR3 reads CASGQLSYEQYF.

The chain uses TRBV29-1 and TRBJ1-2. The CDR3 sequence is 12 residues long. Looked up from germline, CDR1 is SQVTM and CDR2 is ANQGSEA. CDR3 sequence reads: CSVATLRDGYTF. Drawing the rest from reference TRBV29-1 and TRBJ1-2, the complete variable domain is SAVISQKPSRDICQRGTSLTIQCQVDSQVTMMFWYRQQPGQSLTLIATANQGSEATYESGFVIDKFPISRPNLTFSTLTVSNMSPEDSSIYLCSVATLRDGYTFGSGTRLTVV.

CDR3 sequence reads: CASSVGQNNSPLHF. This chain links TRBV27 with TRBJ1-6; TCRdb's D gene call, TRBD1, goes unchecked for lack of DNA. Looked up from germline, CDR1 is MNHEY and CDR2 is SMNVEV (reference sequence). The CDR3 extends over 14 amino acids.

The chain recombines TRBV5-1 with TRBJ2-3. The CDR3 contains 15 residues. Germline V CDR1 and CDR2: SGHRS, YFSETQ. The CDR3 loop is CASSLGLELTDTQYF.

J is TRBJ2-2 and V is TRBV5-4. This CDR3 has 13 residues. Germline V lookup: CDR1 SGHNT, CDR2 YYREEE (reference sequence). The CDR3 protein is CASRRLNTGELFF.